This TCR beta chain originates from a study of T cell repertoires in cytomegalovirus infection. With 5 bases clipped from V and 6 bases from J, the junction kept 14 bases outside the gene matches. Germline V CDR1 and CDR2: SEHNR, FQNEAQ (reference sequence). The CDR3 runs to 17 residues. This clonotype has only a few counts. TCRdb reprocessed the reads via MiXCR and lists one record per CDR3 protein. The sample lists around 740,000 distinct CDR3 sequences; approximately 34% were seen once. This sequence was found in a human donor in good health (CMV status not recorded). Some clones in this sample may be carry-over from other donors' samples. The material sequenced was PBMCs. J is TRBJ2-3 and V is TRBV7-9, with TRBD2 matching 10 bases. CDR3: CASSHHPAPSGSDTQYF. CDR3 in DNA: TGTGCCAGCAGCCACCACCCCGCACCTAGCGGGAGTGATACGCAGTATTTT.